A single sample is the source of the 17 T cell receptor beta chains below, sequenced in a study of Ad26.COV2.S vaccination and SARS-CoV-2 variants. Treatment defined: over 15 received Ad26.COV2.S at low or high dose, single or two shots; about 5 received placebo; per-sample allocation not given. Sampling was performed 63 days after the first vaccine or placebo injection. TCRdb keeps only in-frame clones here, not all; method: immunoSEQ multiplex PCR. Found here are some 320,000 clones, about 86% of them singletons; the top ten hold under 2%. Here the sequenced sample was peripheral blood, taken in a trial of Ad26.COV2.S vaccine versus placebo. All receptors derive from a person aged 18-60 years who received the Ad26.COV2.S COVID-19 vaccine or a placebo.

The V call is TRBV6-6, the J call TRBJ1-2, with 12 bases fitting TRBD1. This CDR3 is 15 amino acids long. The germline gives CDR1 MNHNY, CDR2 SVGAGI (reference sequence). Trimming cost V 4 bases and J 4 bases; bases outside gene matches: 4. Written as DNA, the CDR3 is TGTGCCAGCAGTTCCGGGACAGGGGGCGTCTATGGCTACACCTTC. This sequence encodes CASSSGTGGVYGYTF.

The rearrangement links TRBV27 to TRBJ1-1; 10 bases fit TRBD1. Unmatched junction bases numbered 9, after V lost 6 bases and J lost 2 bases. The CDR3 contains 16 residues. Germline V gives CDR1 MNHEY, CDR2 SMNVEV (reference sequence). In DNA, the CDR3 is TGTGCCAGCAGGTACCGCGGGACAGGGGCCAACACTGAAGCTTTCTTT. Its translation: CASRYRGTGANTEAFF.

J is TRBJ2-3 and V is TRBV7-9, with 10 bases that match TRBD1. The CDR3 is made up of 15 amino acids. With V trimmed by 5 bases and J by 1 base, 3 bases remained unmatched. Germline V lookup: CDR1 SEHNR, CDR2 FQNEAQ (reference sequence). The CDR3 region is CASSQGQGGTDTQYF. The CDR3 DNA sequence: TGTGCCAGCAGCCAAGGACAGGGGGGCACAGATACGCAGTATTTT.

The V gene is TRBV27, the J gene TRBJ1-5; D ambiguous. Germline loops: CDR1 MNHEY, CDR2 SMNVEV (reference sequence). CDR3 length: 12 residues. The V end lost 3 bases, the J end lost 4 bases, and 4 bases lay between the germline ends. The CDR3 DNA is TGTGCCAGCAGTTTCCTGAATCAGCCCCAGCATTTT. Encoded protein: CASSFLNQPQHF.

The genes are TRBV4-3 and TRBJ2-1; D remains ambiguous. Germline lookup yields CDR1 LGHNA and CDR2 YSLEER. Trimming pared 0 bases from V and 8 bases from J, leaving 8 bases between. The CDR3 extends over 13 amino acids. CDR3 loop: CASSQDDPDEQFF. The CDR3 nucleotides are TGCGCCAGCAGCCAAGATGATCCGGATGAGCAGTTCTTC.

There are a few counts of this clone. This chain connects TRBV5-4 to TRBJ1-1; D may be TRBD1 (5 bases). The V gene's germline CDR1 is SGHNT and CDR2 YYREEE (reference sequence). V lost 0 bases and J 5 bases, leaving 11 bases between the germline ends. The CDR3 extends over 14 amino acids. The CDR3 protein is CASSLAGKKTEAFF. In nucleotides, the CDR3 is TGTGCCAGCAGCTTGGCAGGGAAAAAAACTGAAGCTTTCTTT. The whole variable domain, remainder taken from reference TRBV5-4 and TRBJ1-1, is ETGVTQSPTHLIKTRGQQVTLRCSSQSGHNTVSWYQQALGQGPQFIFQYYREEENGRGNFPPRFSGLQFPNYSSELNVNALELDDSALYLCASSLAGKKTEAFFGQGTRLTVV.

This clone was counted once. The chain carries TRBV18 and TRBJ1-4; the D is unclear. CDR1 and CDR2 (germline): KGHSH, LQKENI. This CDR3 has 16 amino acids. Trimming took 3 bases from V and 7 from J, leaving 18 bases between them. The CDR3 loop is CASSPNNVGGGEKLFF. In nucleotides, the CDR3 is TGTGCCAGCTCACCCAACAACGTGGGAGGTGGTGAAAAACTGTTTTTT.

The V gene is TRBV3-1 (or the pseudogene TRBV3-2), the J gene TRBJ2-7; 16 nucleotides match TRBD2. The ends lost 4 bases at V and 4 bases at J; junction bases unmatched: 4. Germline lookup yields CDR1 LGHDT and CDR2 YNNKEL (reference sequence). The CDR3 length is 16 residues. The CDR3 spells CASSRGTSGGAYEQYF. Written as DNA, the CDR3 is TGTGCCAGCAGCCGAGGGACTAGCGGGGGGGCGTACGAGCAGTACTTC.

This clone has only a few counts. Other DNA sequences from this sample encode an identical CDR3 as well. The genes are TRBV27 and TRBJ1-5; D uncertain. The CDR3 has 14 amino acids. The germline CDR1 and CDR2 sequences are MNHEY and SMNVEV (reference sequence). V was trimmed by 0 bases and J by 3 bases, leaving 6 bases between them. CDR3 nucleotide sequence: TGTGCCAGCAGTTTATCAGGGTTCAATCAGCCCCAGCATTTT. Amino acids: CASSLSGFNQPQHF.

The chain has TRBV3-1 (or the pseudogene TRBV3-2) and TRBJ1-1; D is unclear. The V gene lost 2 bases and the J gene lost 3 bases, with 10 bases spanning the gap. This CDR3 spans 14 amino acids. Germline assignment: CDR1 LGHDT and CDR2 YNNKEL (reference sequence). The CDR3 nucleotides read TGTGCCAGCAGCCAACCAGGAATGGACACTGAAGCTTTCTTT. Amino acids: CASSQPGMDTEAFF.

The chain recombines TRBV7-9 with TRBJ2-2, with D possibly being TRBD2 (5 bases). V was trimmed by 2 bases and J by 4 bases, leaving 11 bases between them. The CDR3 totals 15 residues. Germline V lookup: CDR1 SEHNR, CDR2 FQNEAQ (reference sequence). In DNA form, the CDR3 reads TGTGCCAGCAGCTTAAACCTAGGAGGCACCGGGGAGCTGTTTTTT. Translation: CASSLNLGGTGELFF.

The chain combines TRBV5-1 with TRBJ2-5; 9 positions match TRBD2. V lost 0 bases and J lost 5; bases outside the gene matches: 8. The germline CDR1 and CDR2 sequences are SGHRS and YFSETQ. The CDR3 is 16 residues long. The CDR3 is CASSLERGGARETQYF. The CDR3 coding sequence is TGCGCCAGCAGCTTGGAGCGCGGGGGGGCCCGGGAGACCCAGTACTTC.

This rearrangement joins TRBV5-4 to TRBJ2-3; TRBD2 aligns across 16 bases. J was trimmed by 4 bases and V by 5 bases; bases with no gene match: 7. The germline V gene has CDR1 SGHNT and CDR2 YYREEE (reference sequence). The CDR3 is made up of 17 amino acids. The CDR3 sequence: CASSSGLAGGQADTQYF. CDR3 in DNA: TGTGCCAGCAGTTCGGGACTAGCGGGGGGGCAAGCAGATACGCAGTATTTT.

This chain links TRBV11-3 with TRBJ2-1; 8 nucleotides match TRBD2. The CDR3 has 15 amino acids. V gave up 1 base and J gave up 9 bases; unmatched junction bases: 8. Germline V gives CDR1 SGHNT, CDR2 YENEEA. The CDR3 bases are TGTGCCAGCAGCTTAGCCGGGACGGGAGGGGGTGAGCAGTTCTTC. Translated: CASSLAGTGGGEQFF.

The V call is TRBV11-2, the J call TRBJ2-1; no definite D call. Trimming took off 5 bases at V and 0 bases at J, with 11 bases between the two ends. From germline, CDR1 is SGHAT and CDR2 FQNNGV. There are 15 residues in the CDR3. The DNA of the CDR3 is TGTGCCAGCAGCCAAAGGGCGAGCTCCTACAATGAGCAGTTCTTC. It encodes CASSQRASSYNEQFF.

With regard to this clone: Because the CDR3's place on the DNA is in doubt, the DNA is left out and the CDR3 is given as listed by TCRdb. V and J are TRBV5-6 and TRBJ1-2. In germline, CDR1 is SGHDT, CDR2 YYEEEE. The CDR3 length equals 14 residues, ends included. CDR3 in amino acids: CASSTSFRGRGYTF.

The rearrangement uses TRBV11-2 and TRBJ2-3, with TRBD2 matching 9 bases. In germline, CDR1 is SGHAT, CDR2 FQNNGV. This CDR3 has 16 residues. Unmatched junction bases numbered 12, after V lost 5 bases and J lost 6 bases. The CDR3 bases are TGTGCCAGCAGCCCCTTTTTAGCGGGGGCGAGGGATACGCAGTATTTT. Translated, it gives CASSPFLAGARDTQYF.